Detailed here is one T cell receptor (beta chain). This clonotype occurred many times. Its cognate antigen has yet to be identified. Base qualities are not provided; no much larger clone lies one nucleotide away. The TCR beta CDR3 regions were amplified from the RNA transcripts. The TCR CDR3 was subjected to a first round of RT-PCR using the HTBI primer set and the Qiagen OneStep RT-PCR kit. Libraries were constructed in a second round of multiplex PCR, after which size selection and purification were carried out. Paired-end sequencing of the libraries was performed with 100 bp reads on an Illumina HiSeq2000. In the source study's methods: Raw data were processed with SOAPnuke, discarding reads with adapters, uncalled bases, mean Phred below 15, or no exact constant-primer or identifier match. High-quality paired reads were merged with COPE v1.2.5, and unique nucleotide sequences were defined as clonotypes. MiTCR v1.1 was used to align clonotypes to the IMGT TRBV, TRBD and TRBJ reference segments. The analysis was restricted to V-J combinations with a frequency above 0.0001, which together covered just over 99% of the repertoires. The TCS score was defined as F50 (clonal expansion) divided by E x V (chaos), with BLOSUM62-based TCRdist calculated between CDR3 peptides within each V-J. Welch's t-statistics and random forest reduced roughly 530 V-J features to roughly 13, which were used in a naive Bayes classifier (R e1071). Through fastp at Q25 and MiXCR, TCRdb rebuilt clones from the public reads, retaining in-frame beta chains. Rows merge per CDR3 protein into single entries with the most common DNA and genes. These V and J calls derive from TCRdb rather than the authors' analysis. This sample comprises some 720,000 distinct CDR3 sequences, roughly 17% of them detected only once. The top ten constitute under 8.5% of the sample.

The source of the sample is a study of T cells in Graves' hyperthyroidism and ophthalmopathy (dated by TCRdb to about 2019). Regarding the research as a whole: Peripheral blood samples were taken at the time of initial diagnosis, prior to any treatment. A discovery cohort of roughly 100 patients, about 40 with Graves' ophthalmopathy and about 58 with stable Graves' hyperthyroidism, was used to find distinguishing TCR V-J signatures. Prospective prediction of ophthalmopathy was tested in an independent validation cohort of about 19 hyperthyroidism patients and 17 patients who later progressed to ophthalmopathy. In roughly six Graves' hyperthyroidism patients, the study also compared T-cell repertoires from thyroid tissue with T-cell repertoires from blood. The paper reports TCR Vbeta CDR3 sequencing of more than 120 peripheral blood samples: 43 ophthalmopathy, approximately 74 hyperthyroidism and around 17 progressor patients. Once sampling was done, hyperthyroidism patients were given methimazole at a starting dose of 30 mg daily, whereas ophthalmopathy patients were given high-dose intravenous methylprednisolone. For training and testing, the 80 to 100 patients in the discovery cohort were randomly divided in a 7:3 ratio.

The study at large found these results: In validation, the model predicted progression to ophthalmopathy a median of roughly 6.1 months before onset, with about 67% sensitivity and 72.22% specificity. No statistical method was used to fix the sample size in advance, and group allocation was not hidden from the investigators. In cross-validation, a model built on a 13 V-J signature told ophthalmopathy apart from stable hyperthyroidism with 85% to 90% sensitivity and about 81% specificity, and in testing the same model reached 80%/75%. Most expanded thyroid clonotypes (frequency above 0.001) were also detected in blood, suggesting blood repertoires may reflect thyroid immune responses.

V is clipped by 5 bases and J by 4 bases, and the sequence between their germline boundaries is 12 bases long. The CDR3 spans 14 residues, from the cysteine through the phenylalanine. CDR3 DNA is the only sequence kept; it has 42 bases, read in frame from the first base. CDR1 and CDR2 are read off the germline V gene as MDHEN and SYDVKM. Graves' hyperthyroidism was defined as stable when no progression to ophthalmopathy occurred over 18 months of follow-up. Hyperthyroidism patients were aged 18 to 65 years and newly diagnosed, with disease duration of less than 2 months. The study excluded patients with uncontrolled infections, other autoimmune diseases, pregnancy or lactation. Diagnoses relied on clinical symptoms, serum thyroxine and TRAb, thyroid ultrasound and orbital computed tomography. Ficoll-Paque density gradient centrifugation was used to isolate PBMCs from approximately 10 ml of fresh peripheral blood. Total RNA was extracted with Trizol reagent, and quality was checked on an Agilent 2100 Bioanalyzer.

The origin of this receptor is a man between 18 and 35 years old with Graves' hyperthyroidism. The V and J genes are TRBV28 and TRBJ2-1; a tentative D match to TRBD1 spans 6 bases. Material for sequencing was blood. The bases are TGTGCCAGCAGTCCTTCAGGACAGTACAATGAGCAGTTCTTC. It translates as CASSPSGQYNEQFF. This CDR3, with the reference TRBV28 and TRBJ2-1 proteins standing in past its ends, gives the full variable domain DVKVTQSSRYLVKRTGEKVFLECVQDMDHENMFWYRQDPGLGLRLIYFSYDVKMKEKGDIPEGYSVSREKKERFSLILESASTNQTSMYLCASSPSGQYNEQFFGPGTRLTVL.